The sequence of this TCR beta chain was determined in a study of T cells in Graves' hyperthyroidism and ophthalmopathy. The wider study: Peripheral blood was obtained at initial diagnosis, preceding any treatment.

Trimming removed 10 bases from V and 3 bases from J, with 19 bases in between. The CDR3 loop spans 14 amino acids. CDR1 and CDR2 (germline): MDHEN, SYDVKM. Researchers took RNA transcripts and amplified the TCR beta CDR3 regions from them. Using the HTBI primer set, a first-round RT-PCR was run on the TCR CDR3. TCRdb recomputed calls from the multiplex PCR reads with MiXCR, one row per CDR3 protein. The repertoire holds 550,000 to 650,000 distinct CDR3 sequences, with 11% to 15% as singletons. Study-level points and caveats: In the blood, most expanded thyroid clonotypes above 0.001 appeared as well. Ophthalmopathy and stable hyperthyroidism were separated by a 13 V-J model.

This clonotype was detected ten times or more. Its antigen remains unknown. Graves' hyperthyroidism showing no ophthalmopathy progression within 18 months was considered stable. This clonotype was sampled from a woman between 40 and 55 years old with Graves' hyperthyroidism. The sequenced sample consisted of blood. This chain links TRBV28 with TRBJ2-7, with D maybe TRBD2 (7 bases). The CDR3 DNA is TGTGCCACCAAAGGGGGGGAGGGCCTCTACGAGCAGTACTTC. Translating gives CATKGGEGLYEQYF.